The entry below gives a single T cell receptor (beta chain) sequence along with its context. Antigen specificity is unknown. Profiled with immunoSEQ multiplex PCR; TCRdb holds only in-frame clones, not every one. The sample consists of about 2.4 million clones, approximately 94% of them appearing once. This sample is part of a study of shared clonotypes between healthy human individuals. Across the study: Each donor's CD4 naive and CD4 memory cells filled three plates apiece, CD8 naive two, and CD8 memory one.

Per germline, CDR1 SGHNT and CDR2 YENEEA. The CDR3 has 16 residues. J was trimmed by 1 base and V by 7 bases; bases with no gene match: 12. General study results and limits: Only blood samples were collected, and tissue repertoires likely differ.

Sequenced input: naive CD4+ T cells sorted from blood. Documented subset: CD45RA+ positively selected. The clonotype was recovered from a man aged 18 to 29 in good health. The chain has TRBV11-3 and TRBJ1-2; 7 bases line up with TRBD1. In nucleotides, the CDR3 is TGTGCCAGCATCCCGGGACAGACGACTCTTAACTATGGCTACACCTTC. It specifies CASIPGQTTLNYGYTF.